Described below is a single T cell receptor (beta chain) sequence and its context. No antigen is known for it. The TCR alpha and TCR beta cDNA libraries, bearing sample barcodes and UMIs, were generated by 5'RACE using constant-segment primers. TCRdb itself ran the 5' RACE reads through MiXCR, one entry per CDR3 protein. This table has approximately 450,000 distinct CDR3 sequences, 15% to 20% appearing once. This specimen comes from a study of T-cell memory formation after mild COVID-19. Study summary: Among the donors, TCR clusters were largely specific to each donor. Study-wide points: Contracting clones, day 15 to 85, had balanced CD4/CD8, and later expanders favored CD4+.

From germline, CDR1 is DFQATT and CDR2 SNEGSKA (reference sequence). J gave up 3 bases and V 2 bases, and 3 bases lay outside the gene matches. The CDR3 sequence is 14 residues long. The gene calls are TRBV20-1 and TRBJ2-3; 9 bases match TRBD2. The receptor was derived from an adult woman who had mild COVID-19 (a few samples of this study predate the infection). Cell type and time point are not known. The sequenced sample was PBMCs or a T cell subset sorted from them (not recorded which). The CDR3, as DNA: TGCAGTGCTAGACGACTAGCGGATACAGATACGCAGTATTTT. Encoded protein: CSARRLADTDTQYF.